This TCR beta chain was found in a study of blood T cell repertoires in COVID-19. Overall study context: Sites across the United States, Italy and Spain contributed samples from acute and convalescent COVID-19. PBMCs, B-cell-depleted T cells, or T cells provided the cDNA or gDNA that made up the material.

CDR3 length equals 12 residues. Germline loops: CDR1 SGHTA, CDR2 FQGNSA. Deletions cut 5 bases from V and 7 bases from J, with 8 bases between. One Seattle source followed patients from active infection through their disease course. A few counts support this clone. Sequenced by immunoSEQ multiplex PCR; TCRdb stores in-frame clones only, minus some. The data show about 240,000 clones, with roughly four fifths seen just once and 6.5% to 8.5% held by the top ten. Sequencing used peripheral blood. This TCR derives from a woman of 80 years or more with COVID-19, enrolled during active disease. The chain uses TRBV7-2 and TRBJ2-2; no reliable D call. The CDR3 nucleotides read TGTGCCAGCAGCCCATACGGCGGGGAGCTGTTTTTT. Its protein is CASSPYGGELFF.